This T cell receptor beta chain appears in the sequencing data of a study of monozygotic twins with inflammatory bowel disease. Nested amplification of TCRalpha and TCRbeta cDNA involved two PCRs of roughly 16 and 10 cycles. One entry per CDR3 protein, without DNA, is what TCRdb gives after re-calling the 5' RACE reads. Here the sample table reports about 450,000 distinct CDR3 sequences. The CDR3 covers 17 residues. Germline V lookup: CDR1 SGHDT, CDR2 YYEEEE. The receptor's source is a human donor with ulcerative colitis or Crohn's disease, or a healthy co-twin of an affected twin (not recorded which). Sequenced: blood. The rearrangement uses TRBV5-6 and TRBJ2-1; TCRdb gives TRBD2 as the D gene, but with no DNA this cannot be confirmed. The CDR3 reads CASSLGSGGKSYNEQFF.